The entry below gives a single T cell receptor (beta chain) sequence along with its context. The target antigen is unknown. This entry comes from a study of cytomegalovirus exposure and HLA in healthy donors. In the study overall: In an earlier analysis, approximately 120 million unique TCR beta sequences were found from some 200 million T cells. Study-level points and caveats: TCR beta V- and J-gene trimming, according to a later analysis, was linked to a missense DCLRE1C variant.

Primers included in the PCR were 60 Vbeta and 13 Jbeta primers. Only in-frame clones appear in the TCRdb table, and some are missing; sequencing was by immunoSEQ multiplex PCR. The table has approximately 200,000 clones, 70% to 90% seen once. The sequenced sample consisted of PBMCs. This clonotype was obtained from a woman aged 18-29 years in good health and CMV-seropositive.

The CDR3 protein is CANSPSSGAHNEQFF. CDR3 nucleotides: TGTGCCAATAGCCCAAGTAGCGGGGCCCACAATGAGCAGTTCTTC. The chain uses TRBV19 and TRBJ2-1, with 8 positions matching TRBD2. Germline trimming cut 10 bases from V and 5 bases from J; bases unmatched to any gene: 13. The germline V gene encodes CDR1 LNHDA and CDR2 SQIVND (reference sequence). CDR3 length: 15 amino acids.